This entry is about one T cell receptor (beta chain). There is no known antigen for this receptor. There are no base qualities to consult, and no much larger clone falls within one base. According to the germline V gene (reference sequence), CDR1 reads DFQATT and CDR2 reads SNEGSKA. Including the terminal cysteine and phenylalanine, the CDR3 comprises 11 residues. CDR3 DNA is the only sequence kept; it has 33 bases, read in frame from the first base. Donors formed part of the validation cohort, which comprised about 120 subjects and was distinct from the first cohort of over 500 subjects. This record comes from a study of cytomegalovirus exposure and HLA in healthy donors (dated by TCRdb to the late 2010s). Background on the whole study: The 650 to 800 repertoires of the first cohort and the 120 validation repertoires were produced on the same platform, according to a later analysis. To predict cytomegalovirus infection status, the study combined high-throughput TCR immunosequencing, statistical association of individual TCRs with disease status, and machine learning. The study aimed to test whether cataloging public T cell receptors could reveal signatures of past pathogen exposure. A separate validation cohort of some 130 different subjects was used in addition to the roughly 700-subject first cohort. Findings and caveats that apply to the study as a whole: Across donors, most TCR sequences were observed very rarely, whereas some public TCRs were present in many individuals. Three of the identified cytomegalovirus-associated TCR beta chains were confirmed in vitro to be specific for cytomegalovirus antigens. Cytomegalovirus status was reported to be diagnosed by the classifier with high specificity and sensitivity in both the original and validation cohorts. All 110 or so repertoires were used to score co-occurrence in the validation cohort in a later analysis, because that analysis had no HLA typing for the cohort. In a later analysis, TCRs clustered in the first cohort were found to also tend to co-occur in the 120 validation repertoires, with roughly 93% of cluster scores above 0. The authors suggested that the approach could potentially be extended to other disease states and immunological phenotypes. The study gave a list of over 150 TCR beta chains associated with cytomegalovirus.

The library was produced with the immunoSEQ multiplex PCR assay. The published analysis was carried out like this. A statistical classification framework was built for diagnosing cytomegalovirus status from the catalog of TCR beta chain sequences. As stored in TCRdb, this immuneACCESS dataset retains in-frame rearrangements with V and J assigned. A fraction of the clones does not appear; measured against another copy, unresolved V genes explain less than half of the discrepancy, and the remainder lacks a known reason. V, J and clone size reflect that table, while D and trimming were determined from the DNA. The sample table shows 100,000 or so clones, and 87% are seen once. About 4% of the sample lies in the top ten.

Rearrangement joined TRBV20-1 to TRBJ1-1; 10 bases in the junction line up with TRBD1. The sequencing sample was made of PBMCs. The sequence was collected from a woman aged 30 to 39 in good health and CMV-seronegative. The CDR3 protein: CRGGQGMMAFF. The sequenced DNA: TGCAGAGGGGGACAGGGGATGATGGCTTTCTTT.